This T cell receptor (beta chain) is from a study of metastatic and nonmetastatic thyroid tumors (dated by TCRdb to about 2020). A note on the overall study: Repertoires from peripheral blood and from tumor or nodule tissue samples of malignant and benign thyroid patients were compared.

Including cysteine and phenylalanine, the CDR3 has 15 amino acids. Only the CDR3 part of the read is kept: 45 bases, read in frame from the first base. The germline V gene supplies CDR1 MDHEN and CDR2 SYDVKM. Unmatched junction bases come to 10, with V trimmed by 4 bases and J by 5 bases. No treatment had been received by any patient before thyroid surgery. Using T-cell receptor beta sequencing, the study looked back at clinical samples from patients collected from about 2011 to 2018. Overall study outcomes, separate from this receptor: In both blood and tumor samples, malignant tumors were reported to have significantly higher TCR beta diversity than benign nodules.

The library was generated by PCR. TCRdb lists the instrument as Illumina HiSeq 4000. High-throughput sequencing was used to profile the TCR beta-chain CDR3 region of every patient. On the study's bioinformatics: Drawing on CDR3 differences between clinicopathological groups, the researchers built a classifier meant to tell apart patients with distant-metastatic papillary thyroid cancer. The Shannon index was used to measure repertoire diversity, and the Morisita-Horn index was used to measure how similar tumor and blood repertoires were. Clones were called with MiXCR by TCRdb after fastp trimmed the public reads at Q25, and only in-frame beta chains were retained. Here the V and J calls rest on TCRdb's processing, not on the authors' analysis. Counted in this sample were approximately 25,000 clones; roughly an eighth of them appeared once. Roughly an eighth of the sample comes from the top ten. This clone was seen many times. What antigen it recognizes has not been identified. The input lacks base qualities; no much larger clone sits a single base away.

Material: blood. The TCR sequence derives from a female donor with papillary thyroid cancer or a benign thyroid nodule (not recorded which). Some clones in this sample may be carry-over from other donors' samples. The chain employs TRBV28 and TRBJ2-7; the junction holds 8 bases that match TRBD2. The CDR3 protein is CASSSPGSGSNEQYF. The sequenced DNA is TGTGCCAGCAGTTCCCCGGGGAGCGGGAGTAACGAGCAGTACTTC. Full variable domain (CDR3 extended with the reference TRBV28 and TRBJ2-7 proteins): DVKVTQSSRYLVKRTGEKVFLECVQDMDHENMFWYRQDPGLGLRLIYFSYDVKMKEKGDIPEGYSVSREKKERFSLILESASTNQTSMYLCASSSPGSGSNEQYFGPGTRLTVT.